This T cell receptor beta chain emerged from a study of blood T cell repertoires in COVID-19. About the study: T cells, B-cell-depleted T cells, or PBMCs supplied cDNA or gDNA.

CDR1 is ENHRY and CDR2 is SYGVKD in the germline V gene. The CDR3 consists of 17 residues. Trimming cost V 6 bases and J 4 bases; bases outside gene matches: 7. Libraries were prepared by immunoSEQ multiplex PCR; TCRdb keeps only in-frame clonotypes and omits some of them. This table has about 66,000 clones, 86% appearing once. The clonotype comes from a man aged 50 to 60 with active COVID-19. The J gene is TRBJ2-3, the V gene TRBV10-3; 16 nucleotides align to TRBD2. Material for sequencing was peripheral blood. The CDR3, as DNA: TGTGCCATCAGGGGGACTAGCGGGAGGGCCCTCCCAGATACGCAGTATTTT. This encodes CAIRGTSGRALPDTQYF.